Presented here are 5 T cell receptor beta chains from one specimen sequenced in a study of shared clonotypes between healthy human individuals (dated by TCRdb to about 2020). Library preparation was by the immunoSEQ multiplex PCR assay. In its TCRdb copy, this immuneACCESS table keeps in-frame sequences only and misses some clones. Where compared with another copy, unresolved V genes explain less than half of these, and the others have no known cause. The sample yields a few million clones; roughly 93% were counted once. More than 1.5% of the sample is taken by the ten largest. CD8 naive samples were obtained by positive selection for CCR7 among CD45RO-negative cells, yielding a CD45RA+CCR7+ population from which TemRA cells were excluded. The material sequenced was naive CD8+ T cells from PBMCs. What the cell subset or site label conveys for this sample: CD45RA+CCR7+. The receptors originated from a man between 18 and 35 years old in good health. Some clones in this sample may be carry-over from other donors' samples.

The rearrangement joins TRBV4-2 to TRBJ2-2, with D possibly matching TRBD2 (7 bases). This CDR3 region has 13 residues. V was cut by 2 bases and J by 15 bases, with 16 bases left in between. Germline V gives CDR1 LGHNA, CDR2 YNFKEQ. The CDR3 DNA is TGTGCCAGCAGCCAATCAACGAGGGGGGGGTTGTTTTTT. Its translation is CASSQSTRGGLFF.

This clone was detected only a few times. The chain links TRBV27 to TRBJ1-5; 7 bases fit TRBD1. Germline CDR1 reads MNHEY; CDR2 reads SMNVEV (reference sequence). V lost 7 bases, J lost 9 bases, and 12 bases stayed unmatched. The CDR3 runs to 14 residues. CDR3 sequence: CASNSNRGLGPQHF. CDR3 DNA sequence: TGTGCCAGCAACTCGAACAGGGGCTTAGGGCCCCAGCATTTT.

This rearrangement joins TRBV28 to TRBJ2-7; D is unresolved. CDR3 length: 17 amino acids. V was clipped by 1 base and J by 7 bases, with 23 bases between them. Germline V gene data show CDR1 as MDHEN and CDR2 as SYDVKM. The CDR3 DNA reads as TGTGCCAGCAGTTTATTCTTTTCCGGGTCGTTTGGTCGGGAGCAGTACTTC. It is translated as CASSLFFSGSFGREQYF.

V is TRBV7-9 and J is TRBJ2-7, with TRBD2 matching 7 bases. V dropped 5 bases and J dropped 6; count of bases not matched to a gene: 10. The CDR3 contains 14 residues. From germline, CDR1 is SEHNR and CDR2 FQNEAQ (reference sequence). Here the CDR3 reads CASSLGGGDSEQYF. DNA of the CDR3: TGTGCCAGCAGCCTCGGGGGAGGGGACTCCGAGCAGTACTTC. The whole variable domain, filled in from reference TRBV7-9 and TRBJ2-7, reads DTGVSQNPRHKITKRGQNVTFRCDPISEHNRLYWYRQTLGQGPEFLTYFQNEAQLEKSRLLSDRFSAERPKGSFSTLEIQRTEQGDSAMYLCASSLGGGDSEQYFGPGTRLTVT.

The V gene is TRBV4-1, the J gene TRBJ2-1; D not resolved. V shed 1 base and J shed 2 bases, with 3 bases lying between them. CDR3 length equals 13 residues. In germline, CDR1 is MGHRA, CDR2 YSYEKL. Written as DNA, the CDR3 is TGCGCCAGCAGCCAAGTTCCCTACAATGAGCAGTTCTTC. This encodes CASSQVPYNEQFF.